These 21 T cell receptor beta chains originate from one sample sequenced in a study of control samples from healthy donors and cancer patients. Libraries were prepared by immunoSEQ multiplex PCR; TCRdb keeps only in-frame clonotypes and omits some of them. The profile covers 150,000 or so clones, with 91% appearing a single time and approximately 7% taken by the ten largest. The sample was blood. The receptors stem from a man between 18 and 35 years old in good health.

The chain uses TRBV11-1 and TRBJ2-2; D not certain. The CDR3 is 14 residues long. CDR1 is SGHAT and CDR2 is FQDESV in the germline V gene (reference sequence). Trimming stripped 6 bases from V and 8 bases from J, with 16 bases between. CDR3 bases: TGTGCCAGCAGTTCGTTAGGACGATCTGGGGAGCTGTTTTTT. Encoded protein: CASSSLGRSGELFF.

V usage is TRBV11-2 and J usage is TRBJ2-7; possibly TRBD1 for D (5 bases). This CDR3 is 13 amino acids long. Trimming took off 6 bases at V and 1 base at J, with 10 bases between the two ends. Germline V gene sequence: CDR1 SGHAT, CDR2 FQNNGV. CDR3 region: CASSRQYSYEQYF. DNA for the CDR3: TGTGCCAGCAGTCGACAGTATTCCTACGAGCAGTACTTC.

The CDR3 bases are TGTGCCCCCCGGACCCAGACTGGAAACACCATATATTTT. It specifies CAPRTQTGNTIYF. The chain is built from TRBV12-5 and TRBJ1-3, with unresolved D. The germline gives CDR1 LGHNT, CDR2 FRNRAP. The CDR3 consists of 13 residues.

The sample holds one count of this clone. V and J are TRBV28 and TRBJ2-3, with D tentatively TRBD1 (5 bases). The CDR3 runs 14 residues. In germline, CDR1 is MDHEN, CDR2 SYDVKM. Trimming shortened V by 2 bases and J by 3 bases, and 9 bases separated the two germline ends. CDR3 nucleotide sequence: TGTGCCAGCAGTTTACTGGGGCCGACAGATACGCAGTATTTT. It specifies CASSLLGPTDTQYF.

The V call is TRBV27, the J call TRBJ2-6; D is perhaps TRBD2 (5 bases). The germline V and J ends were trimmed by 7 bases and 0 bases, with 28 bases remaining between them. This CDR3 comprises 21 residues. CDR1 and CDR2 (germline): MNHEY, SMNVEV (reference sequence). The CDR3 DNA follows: TGTGCCAGCACCCTGAGAATGCAGATTGGGATCGGGATCTCTGGGGCCAACGTCCTGACTTTC. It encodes CASTLRMQIGIGISGANVLTF.

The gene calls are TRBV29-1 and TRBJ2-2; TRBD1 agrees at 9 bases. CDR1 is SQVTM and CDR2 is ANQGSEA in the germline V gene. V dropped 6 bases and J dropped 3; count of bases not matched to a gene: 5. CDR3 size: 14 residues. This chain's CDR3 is CSVRGQGDTGELFF. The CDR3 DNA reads TGCAGCGTGAGGGGACAGGGAGACACCGGGGAGCTGTTTTTT.

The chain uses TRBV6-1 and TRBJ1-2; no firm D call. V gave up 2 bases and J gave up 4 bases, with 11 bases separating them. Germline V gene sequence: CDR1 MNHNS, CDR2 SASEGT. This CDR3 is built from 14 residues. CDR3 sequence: CASSESVGFYGYTF. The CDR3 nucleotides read TGTGCCAGCAGTGAATCGGTAGGGTTCTATGGCTACACCTTC.

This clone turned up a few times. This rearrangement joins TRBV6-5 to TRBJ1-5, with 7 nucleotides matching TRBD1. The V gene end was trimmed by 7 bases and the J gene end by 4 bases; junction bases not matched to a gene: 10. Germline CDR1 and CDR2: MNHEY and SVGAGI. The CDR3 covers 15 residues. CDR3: CASIRGDSGNQPQHF. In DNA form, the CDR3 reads TGTGCCAGCATCCGAGGGGACAGTGGGAATCAGCCCCAGCATTTT.

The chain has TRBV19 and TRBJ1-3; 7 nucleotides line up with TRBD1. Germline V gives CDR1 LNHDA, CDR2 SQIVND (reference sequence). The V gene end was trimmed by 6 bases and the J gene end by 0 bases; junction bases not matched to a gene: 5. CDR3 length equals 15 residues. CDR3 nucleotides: TGTGCCAGTAGAATCAGGGGGAACTCTGGAAACACCATATATTTT. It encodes CASRIRGNSGNTIYF. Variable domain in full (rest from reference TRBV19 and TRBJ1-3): DGGITQSPKYLFRKEGQNVTLSCEQNLNHDAMYWYRQDPGQGLRLIYYSQIVNDFQKGDIAEGYSVSREKKESFPLTVTSAQKNPTAFYLCASRIRGNSGNTIYFGEGSWLTVV.

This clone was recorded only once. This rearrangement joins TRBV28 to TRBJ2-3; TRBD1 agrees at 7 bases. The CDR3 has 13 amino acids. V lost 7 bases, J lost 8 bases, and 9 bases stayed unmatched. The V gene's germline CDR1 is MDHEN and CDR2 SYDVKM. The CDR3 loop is CASTGQSLGTQYF. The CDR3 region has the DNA TGTGCCAGCACGGGACAGAGTTTAGGTACGCAGTATTTT.

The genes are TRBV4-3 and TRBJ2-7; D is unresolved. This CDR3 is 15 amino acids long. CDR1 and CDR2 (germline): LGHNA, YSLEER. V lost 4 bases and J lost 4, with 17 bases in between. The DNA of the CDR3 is TGCGCCAGCAGCCCACAGTGGCAGAATGGGTACGAGCAGTACTTC. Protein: CASSPQWQNGYEQYF.

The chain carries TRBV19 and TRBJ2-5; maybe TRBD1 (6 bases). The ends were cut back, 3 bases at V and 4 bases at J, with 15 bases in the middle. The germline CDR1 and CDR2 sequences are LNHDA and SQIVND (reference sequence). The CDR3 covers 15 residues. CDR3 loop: CASSIGSQGTETQYF. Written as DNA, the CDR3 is TGTGCCAGTAGTATTGGGAGCCAGGGGACAGAGACCCAGTACTTC.

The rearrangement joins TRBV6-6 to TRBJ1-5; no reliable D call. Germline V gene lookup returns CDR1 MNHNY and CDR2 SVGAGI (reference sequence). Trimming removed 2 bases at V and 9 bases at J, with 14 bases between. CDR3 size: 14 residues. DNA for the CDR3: TGTGCCAGCAGTTACGGGCAGGAGGGTTGGCCCCAGCATTTT. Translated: CASSYGQEGWPQHF.

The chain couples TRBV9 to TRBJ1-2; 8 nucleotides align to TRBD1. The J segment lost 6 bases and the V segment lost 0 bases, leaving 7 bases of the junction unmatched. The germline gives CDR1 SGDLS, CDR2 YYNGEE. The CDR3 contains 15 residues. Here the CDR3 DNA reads TGTGCCAGCAGCGTAGCTGTCCAGGGGGCTCATGGCTACACCTTC. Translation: CASSVAVQGAHGYTF.

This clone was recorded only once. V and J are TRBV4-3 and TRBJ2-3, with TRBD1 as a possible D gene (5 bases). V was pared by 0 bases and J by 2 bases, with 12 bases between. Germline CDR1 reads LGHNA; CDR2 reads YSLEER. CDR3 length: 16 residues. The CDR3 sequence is CASSQEGAGITDTQYF. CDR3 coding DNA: TGCGCCAGCAGCCAAGAAGGGGCAGGGATCACAGATACGCAGTATTTT.

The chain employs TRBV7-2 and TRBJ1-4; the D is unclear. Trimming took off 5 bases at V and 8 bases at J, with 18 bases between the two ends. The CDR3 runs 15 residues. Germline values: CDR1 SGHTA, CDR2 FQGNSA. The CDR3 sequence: CASSPHPLEMEKLFF. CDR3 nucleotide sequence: TGTGCCAGCAGCCCGCACCCTCTAGAGATGGAAAAACTGTTTTTT.

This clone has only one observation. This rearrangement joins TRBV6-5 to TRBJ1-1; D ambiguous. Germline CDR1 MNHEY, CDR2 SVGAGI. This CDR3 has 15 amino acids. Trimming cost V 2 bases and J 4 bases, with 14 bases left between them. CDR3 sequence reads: CASSYGNQRGTEAFF. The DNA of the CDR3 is TGTGCCAGCAGTTACGGAAATCAGCGAGGCACTGAAGCTTTCTTT.

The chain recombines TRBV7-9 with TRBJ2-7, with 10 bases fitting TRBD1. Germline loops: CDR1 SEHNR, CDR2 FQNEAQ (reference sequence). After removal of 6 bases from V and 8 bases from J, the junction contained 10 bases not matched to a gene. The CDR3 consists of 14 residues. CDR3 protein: CASRTGTGDLQQYF. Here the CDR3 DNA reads TGTGCCAGCAGGACCGGGACAGGGGATCTACAGCAGTACTTC.

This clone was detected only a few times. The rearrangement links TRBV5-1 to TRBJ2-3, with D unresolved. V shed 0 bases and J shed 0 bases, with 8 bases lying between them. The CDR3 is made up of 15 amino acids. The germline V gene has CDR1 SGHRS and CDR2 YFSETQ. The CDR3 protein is CASSLDSPSTDTQYF. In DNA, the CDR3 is TGCGCCAGCAGCTTGGACAGCCCAAGCACAGATACGCAGTATTTT.

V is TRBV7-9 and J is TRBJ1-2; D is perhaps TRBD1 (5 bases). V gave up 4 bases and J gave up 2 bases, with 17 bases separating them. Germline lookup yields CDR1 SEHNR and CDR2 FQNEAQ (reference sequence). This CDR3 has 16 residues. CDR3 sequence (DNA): TGTGCCAGCAGCTCCACCCGGACACCTCCAAACTATGGCTACACCTTC. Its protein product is CASSSTRTPPNYGYTF.

CDR3 DNA: TGTGCCAGCAGCGCCGGACTAGCGGCCTACAATGAGCAGTTCTTC. Protein: CASSAGLAAYNEQFF. The gene calls are TRBV7-3 and TRBJ2-1; 10 positions agree with TRBD2. CDR3 length: 15 residues. J gave up 2 bases and V 5 bases, and 3 bases lay outside the gene matches. From germline, CDR1 is SGHTA and CDR2 FQGTGA.